The clone carrying this T cell receptor (beta chain) turned up a few times. The assay was immunoSEQ multiplex PCR, and TCRdb's table has in-frame clones only and misses some. The data hold 100,000 or so clones, with about 89% observed a single time. Germline V gene sequence: CDR1 DFQATT, CDR2 SNEGSKA (reference sequence). CDR3 length: 11 amino acids. This entry comes from a study of T cell changes during pregnancy in multiple sclerosis. The receptor comes from a female donor with multiple sclerosis, enrolled in a pregnancy study. The chain uses TRBV20-1 and TRBJ1-1; D might be TRBD1 (5 bases). Sample: peripheral blood, taken after pregnancy. CDR3 sequence reads: CRLHGGVGAFF. In DNA form, the CDR3 reads TGCAGGCTCCACGGGGGGGTCGGAGCTTTCTTT.